The clone carrying this T cell receptor beta chain is deemed medium-sized. The antigen is unknown. The sample belongs to a study of CD8 T cell repertoires and HIV-1 epitope variants. Clones were read by immunoSEQ multiplex PCR, and TCRdb kept only the in-frame ones, dropping some. The table records roughly 5,000 clones, about 66% of them present only once. Study-wide results and caveats: Beta chains alone show antigen proliferation, not cytokine profile or function. The TAALDMSHF plasma variant had no responses, unlike KF9 (five clonotypes) and HW9 (one).

This TCR came from a male donor with HIV. Sequences were obtained from cultured CD8+ T cells derived from PBMCs.

DNA for the CDR3: TGCGCCAGCAGCCAAGATGGGAACACCGGGGAGCTGTTTTTT. As protein: CASSQDGNTGELFF. The chain employs TRBV4-1 and TRBJ2-2; D unclear. Trimming stripped 0 bases from V and 1 base from J, with 3 bases between. The CDR3 spans 14 residues. Per germline, CDR1 MGHRA and CDR2 YSYEKL.